The 30 T cell receptor beta chains below were found in one sample sequenced in a study of blood T cell repertoires in COVID-19 (dated by TCRdb to about 2020). The method behind the library was the immunoSEQ multiplex PCR assay. As stored in TCRdb, this immuneACCESS dataset retains in-frame rearrangements with V and J assigned. A fraction of the clones does not appear; measured against another copy, unresolved V genes explain less than half of the discrepancy, and the remainder lacks a known reason. The table for this sample lists around 290,000 clones; 88% of them were counted only once. The ten largest account for around 2% of the sample. Sequences were obtained from PBMCs or T cells enriched from blood (not recorded which). All receptors come from a woman aged 55-70 years in a cohort exposed to, infected with or recovered from COVID-19 (not recorded which).

The V gene is TRBV20-1, the J gene TRBJ2-7; weak D call: TRBD1 (5 bases). This CDR3 comprises 14 residues. CDR1 and CDR2 (germline): DFQATT, SNEGSKA (reference sequence). Trimming removed 3 bases at V and 0 bases at J, with 12 bases between. CDR3 nucleotide sequence: TGCAGTGCTAGTCGGACACAAAGCTCCTACGAGCAGTACTTC. It yields the protein CSASRTQSSYEQYF.

This clone was counted a few times. The V call is TRBV2, the J call TRBJ1-2, with D hard to call. Trimming cost V 6 bases and J 0 bases, with 17 bases left between them. Per germline, CDR1 SNHLY and CDR2 FYNNEI. The CDR3 has 16 residues. CDR3 in amino acids: CASRERSSSSNYGYTF. CDR3 in DNA: TGTGCCAGCAGGGAAAGGAGTTCATCGTCTAACTATGGCTACACCTTC.

This chain links TRBV3-1 (or the pseudogene TRBV3-2) with TRBJ2-3; 8 bases are shared with TRBD2. V lost 7 bases and J lost 0; bases outside the gene matches: 21. The CDR3 covers 20 residues. Germline V CDR1 and CDR2: LGHDT, YNNKEL (reference sequence). CDR3 coding DNA: TGTGCCAGCAACACAAACTGGAGGCGGGAGGTTGAAATAAGCACAGATACGCAGTATTTT. Protein product: CASNTNWRREVEISTDTQYF.

This clone was detected only a few times. The chain couples TRBV4-1 to TRBJ2-7; 9 bases are a match to TRBD1. The CDR3 length is 15 residues. V dropped 2 bases and J dropped 3; count of bases not matched to a gene: 5. CDR1 is MGHRA and CDR2 is YSYEKL in the germline V gene. CDR3 region: CASSQNPTGGYEQYF. Written as DNA, the CDR3 is TGCGCCAGCAGCCAAAACCCGACAGGGGGCTACGAGCAGTACTTC.

This rearrangement joins TRBV6-2 or TRBV6-3 to TRBJ2-7; possible D gene TRBD1, 6 bases. Per the germline V gene, CDR1 is MNHEY and CDR2 is SVGEGT. The CDR3 totals 13 residues. The V and J ends lost 6 bases and 3 bases respectively, with 12 bases between them. The CDR3 nucleotides read TGTGCCAGCAGCAACAGGGAGATCTACGAGCAGTACTTC. This codes for CASSNREIYEQYF.

The chain links TRBV5-6 to TRBJ2-1; 12 bases align to TRBD2. The CDR3 covers 16 residues. V was clipped by 3 bases and J by 4 bases; unmatched bases: 5. In germline, CDR1 is SGHDT, CDR2 YYEEEE. The CDR3 nucleotides read TGTGCCAGCAGCTACCGACTAGCGGGAGTGTACAATGAGCAGTTCTTC. Translating it yields CASSYRLAGVYNEQFF.

This chain uses TRBV4-3 with TRBJ2-1; no reliable D call. The CDR3 runs 15 residues. Trimming pared 0 bases from V and 8 bases from J, leaving 14 bases between. Per germline, CDR1 LGHNA and CDR2 YSLEER. The CDR3, as DNA: TGCGCCAGCAGCCAAGACCAGCACTCAGGCGATGAGCAGTTCTTC. Translated: CASSQDQHSGDEQFF.

The chain joins TRBV5-1 to TRBJ2-2; weak D call: TRBD1 (5 bases). V was trimmed by 6 bases and J by 8 bases, leaving 14 bases between them. The CDR3 is 13 amino acids. Germline CDR1 is SGHRS and CDR2 is YFSETQ. CDR3 amino acids: CASMPGRTGELFF. DNA for the CDR3: TGCGCCAGCATGCCAGGGCGAACGGGGGAGCTGTTTTTT. The complete variable domain, with remaining parts taken from reference TRBV5-1 and TRBJ2-2, reads KAGVTQTPRYLIKTRGQQVTLSCSPISGHRSVSWYQQTPGQGLQFLFEYFSETQRNKGNFPGRFSGRQFSNSRSEMNVSTLELGDSALYLCASMPGRTGELFFGEGSRLTVL.

The V gene is TRBV18, the J gene TRBJ2-1, with D perhaps matching TRBD1 (5 bases). Germline loops: CDR1 KGHSH, CDR2 LQKENI. This CDR3 is built from 15 residues. V lost 4 bases, J lost 8 bases, and 18 bases lay in between. The chain's CDR3 is CASSLRTQTADEQFF. The CDR3 bases are TGTGCCAGCTCACTTCGGACACAAACGGCAGATGAGCAGTTCTTC.

This chain joins TRBV30 and TRBJ1-3; D is unclear. This CDR3 contains 16 residues. The V gene's germline CDR1 is GTSNPN and CDR2 SVGIG (reference sequence). Trimming took 0 bases from V and 0 from J, leaving 12 bases between them. The CDR3, as DNA: TGTGCCTGGAGTGTAGGACTGCGGGCCTCTGGAAACACCATATATTTT. Its protein is CAWSVGLRASGNTIYF.

This clone was detected once. The chain links TRBV7-2 to TRBJ2-4; perhaps TRBD2 as D (6 bases). Germline V gene data show CDR1 as SGHTA and CDR2 as FQGNSA. This CDR3 has 14 residues. Trimming cost V 5 bases and J 8 bases, with 16 bases left between them. In DNA form, the CDR3 reads TGTGCCAGCAGCCCCCCAATGTGGGAGGACATTCAGTACTTC. Protein sequence: CASSPPMWEDIQYF.

The chain carries TRBV12-3 or TRBV12-4 and TRBJ2-1; D unresolved. The V end was cut by 5 bases, the J end by 9 bases, with 14 bases between. The CDR3 sequence is 13 residues long. The CDR3 DNA follows: TGTGCCAGCAGTCCCCCGGAGCTGATTGAGCAGTTCTTC. It is translated as CASSPPELIEQFF.

This clone has a single count. V gene TRBV9 combines with J gene TRBJ1-2; D possibly corresponds to TRBD1 (5 bases). In germline, CDR1 is SGDLS, CDR2 YYNGEE. The CDR3 spans 14 residues. Trimming cost V 0 bases and J 6 bases, with 12 bases left between them. CDR3 DNA sequence: TGTGCCAGCAGCGTAGTTCCAGGGCCCAATGGCTACACCTTC. Encoded protein: CASSVVPGPNGYTF.

V usage is TRBV5-6 and J usage is TRBJ2-7; tentative D call: TRBD2 (6 bases). CDR3 size: 14 residues. Between the trimmed V and J ends, which lost 4 bases and 2 bases, there was a span of 13 bases. Germline CDR1 SGHDT, CDR2 YYEEEE. The CDR3 region has the DNA TGTGCCAGCAGCCTATCGGGGGTTCCCTACGAGCAGTACTTC. It encodes CASSLSGVPYEQYF.

The V and J genes are TRBV29-1 and TRBJ2-1; D remains unclear. V was trimmed by 3 bases and J by 0 bases, leaving 6 bases between them. The CDR3 length is 13 residues. Germline V lookup: CDR1 SQVTM, CDR2 ANQGSEA. The CDR3 protein is CSVDRSSYNEQFF. The CDR3 DNA is TGCAGCGTTGACCGGAGCTCCTACAATGAGCAGTTCTTC.

V is TRBV19 and J is TRBJ2-5, with D possibly being TRBD2 (5 bases). The V end lost 5 bases, the J end lost 1 base, and 17 bases lay between the germline ends. CDR1 is LNHDA and CDR2 is SQIVND in the germline V gene (reference sequence). This CDR3 contains 16 residues. The CDR3 sequence: CASSPRRGLSQETQYF. CDR3 bases: TGTGCCAGTAGTCCACGACGAGGGTTATCCCAAGAGACCCAGTACTTC.

The chain employs TRBV7-3 and TRBJ1-4, with D perhaps matching TRBD1 (6 bases). V lost 1 base, J lost 8 bases, and 17 bases lay in between. There are 16 residues in the CDR3. Germline V gives CDR1 SGHTA, CDR2 FQGTGA. CDR3 sequence: CASSLRPPGQGEKLFF. CDR3 DNA sequence: TGTGCCAGCAGCTTAAGGCCCCCGGGGCAGGGGGAAAAACTGTTTTTT.

The J gene is TRBJ2-1, the V gene TRBV4-1; TRBD2 agrees at 9 bases. In germline, CDR1 is MGHRA, CDR2 YSYEKL. This CDR3 comprises 16 residues. Trimming cost V 3 bases and J 5 bases; bases outside gene matches: 8. CDR3 nucleotide sequence: TGCGCCAGCAGCCATCTAGCGGGGCCATTAAACAATGAGCAGTTCTTC. This encodes CASSHLAGPLNNEQFF.

The chain combines TRBV6-6 with TRBJ2-7; TRBD1 might be the D (5 bases). This CDR3 comprises 14 residues. Germline V gene sequence: CDR1 MNHNY, CDR2 SVGAGI (reference sequence). V was clipped by 4 bases and J by 3 bases, with 13 bases between them. The DNA of the CDR3 is TGTGCCAGCAGTTCTAGGGCAGGGCTCTACGAGCAGTACTTC. This encodes CASSSRAGLYEQYF.

CDR3 sequence reads: CASSLQNGNTIYF. In DNA form, the CDR3 reads TGTGCCAGCAGCTTACAAAATGGAAACACCATATATTTT. The V and J genes are TRBV2 and TRBJ1-3; D uncertain. V was pared by 6 bases and J by 3 bases, with 9 bases between. The CDR3 is 13 residues long. CDR1 is SNHLY, CDR2 FYNNEI, per germline.

The rearrangement links TRBV5-1 to TRBJ2-7, with TRBD1 identical over 8 bases. The CDR3 is 15 amino acids. The J segment lost 1 base and the V segment lost 5 bases, leaving 8 bases of the junction unmatched. The germline CDR1 and CDR2 sequences are SGHRS and YFSETQ. Here the CDR3 reads CASRVIQGDSYEQYF. The CDR3 bases are TGCGCCAGCAGAGTAATACAGGGGGATTCCTACGAGCAGTACTTC.

This rearrangement joins TRBV12-3 or TRBV12-4 to TRBJ2-7; the D is unclear. This CDR3 comprises 13 residues. Trimming left V 1 base short and J 4 bases short, with 8 bases between. The chain's CDR3 is CASSLGREYEQYF. CDR3 coding DNA: TGTGCCAGCAGTTTAGGTCGCGAGTACGAGCAGTACTTC.

CDR3 residues: CASSLDGTVSYSPLHF. In DNA, the CDR3 is TGTGCCAGCAGCTTGGACGGGACAGTCTCCTATTCACCCCTCCACTTT. The chain uses TRBV5-6 and TRBJ1-6; 7 nucleotides agree with TRBD1. With V trimmed by 0 bases and J by 8 bases, 8 bases remained unmatched. Per the germline V gene, CDR1 is SGHDT and CDR2 is YYEEEE. CDR3 size: 16 residues.

This chain joins TRBV5-1 and TRBJ1-3; D possibly corresponds to TRBD1 (5 bases). There are 15 residues in the CDR3. Trimming stripped 4 bases from V and 0 bases from J, with 11 bases between. CDR1 SGHRS and CDR2 YFSETQ come from the germline V gene. In DNA form, the CDR3 reads TGCGCCAGCAGCCAAGGGGTCCTCTCTGGAAACACCATATATTTT. Its protein product is CASSQGVLSGNTIYF.

This clone was counted between two and nine times. V usage is TRBV19 and J usage is TRBJ2-1, with TRBD2 matching over 11 bases. The CDR3 contains 12 residues. Germline V gene data show CDR1 as LNHDA and CDR2 as SQIVND (reference sequence). The junction had 6 bases not matched to a gene; V was cut back by 5 bases and J by 15 bases. This CDR3 reads CASSLAGGTGFF. DNA of the CDR3: TGTGCCAGTAGTTTAGCGGGAGGGACTGGGTTCTTC.

The chain joins TRBV12-3 or TRBV12-4 to TRBJ1-5, with D hard to call. V shed 4 bases and J shed 4 bases, with 8 bases lying between them. The CDR3 runs to 13 residues. CDR3 region: CASSSIENQPQHF. The CDR3 coding sequence is TGTGCCAGCAGTTCGATTGAGAATCAGCCCCAGCATTTT.

J is TRBJ2-4 and V is TRBV28; D is possibly TRBD1 (6 bases). V was cut by 2 bases and J by 6 bases, with 14 bases left in between. Germline lookup yields CDR1 MDHEN and CDR2 SYDVKM. The CDR3 has 15 amino acids. This CDR3 reads CASSLISGAGNIQYF. The CDR3 DNA sequence: TGTGCCAGCAGTTTAATTTCAGGGGCGGGAAACATTCAGTACTTC.

The chain recombines TRBV2 with TRBJ1-6; possible D gene TRBD1, 5 bases. Germline V gene sequence: CDR1 SNHLY, CDR2 FYNNEI. The CDR3 totals 13 residues. Trimming shortened V by 6 bases and J by 5 bases, and 8 bases separated the two germline ends. The CDR3 protein is CASRGRNNSPLHF. CDR3 DNA: TGTGCCAGCAGGGGGCGGAATAATTCACCCCTCCACTTT.

The chain uses TRBV28 and TRBJ2-1; 7 bases are shared with TRBD1. V lost 8 bases, J lost 4 bases, and 11 bases stayed unmatched. Per the germline V gene, CDR1 is MDHEN and CDR2 is SYDVKM. CDR3 size: 15 residues. The CDR3 DNA sequence: TGTGCCAGCGACGCCGGGACAGAGATATACAATGAGCAGTTCTTC. Its translation is CASDAGTEIYNEQFF.

The rearrangement links TRBV15 to TRBJ2-7, with 7 positions matching TRBD2. Germline CDR1 LNHNV, CDR2 YYDKDF (reference sequence). The CDR3 has 15 residues. V shed 0 bases, J shed 3 bases, and the junction held 5 bases outside the gene matches. This CDR3 reads CATSREPGGLYEQYF. CDR3 nucleotides: TGTGCCACCAGCAGAGAACCGGGGGGACTCTACGAGCAGTACTTC.